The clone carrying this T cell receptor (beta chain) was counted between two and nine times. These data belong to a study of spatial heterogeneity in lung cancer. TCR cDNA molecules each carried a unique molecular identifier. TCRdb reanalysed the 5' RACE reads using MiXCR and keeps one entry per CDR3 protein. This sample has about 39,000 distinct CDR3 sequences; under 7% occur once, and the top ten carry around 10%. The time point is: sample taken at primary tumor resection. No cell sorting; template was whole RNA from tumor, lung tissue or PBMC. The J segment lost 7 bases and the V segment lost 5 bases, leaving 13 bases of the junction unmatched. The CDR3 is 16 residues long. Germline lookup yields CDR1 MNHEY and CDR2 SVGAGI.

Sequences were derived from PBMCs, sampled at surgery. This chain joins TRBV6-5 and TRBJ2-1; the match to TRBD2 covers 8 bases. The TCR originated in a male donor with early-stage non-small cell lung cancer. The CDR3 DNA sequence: TGTGCCAGCAGTCGCCCGGGTGTTAGCGGGGTAAATGAGCAGTTCTTC. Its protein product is CASSRPGVSGVNEQFF.